There are many counts of the clone carrying this T cell receptor beta chain. Its antigen remains unidentified. The data were taken from a study of blood T cells in healthy people across ages. Alongside a J-beta primer mix, a sample-barcoded 5' primer served in a second PCR lasting roughly 6 to 12 cycles. TCRdb re-derived calls from the 5' RACE reads in MiXCR, one entry per CDR3 protein. Here the sample spans around 1,700,000 distinct CDR3 sequences, over 25% being singletons. Germline values: CDR1 SGHRS, CDR2 YFSETQ. The CDR3 contains 17 residues. The V and J ends lost 1 base and 0 bases, in that order; junction bases with no gene match: 8. Study results and caveats: Diversity was higher, and naive CD4+ cells more numerous, in long-lived donors than in aged donors.

Extractions gave at least 6 micrograms of total RNA per sample. The material sequenced was blood. The TCR was taken from a woman in her 30s in good health. The chain couples TRBV5-1 to TRBJ2-7, with 9 bases lining up with TRBD2. This chain's CDR3 is CASSLRFAGGSSYEQYF. CDR3 nucleotide sequence: TGCGCCAGCAGCTTGCGGTTTGCGGGAGGGTCCTCCTACGAGCAGTACTTC.